This T cell receptor (beta chain) was retrieved from a study of T cells after yellow fever vaccination. This clonotype came up many times. Germline V gene lookup returns CDR1 DFQATT and CDR2 SNEGSKA (reference sequence). There are 14 residues in the CDR3. V was pared by 5 bases and J by 0 bases, with 6 bases of the junction left unmatched. Making TCR cDNA involved 5'RACE template switching, which added UMIs and a universal primer site. TCRdb re-derived calls from the 5' RACE reads in MiXCR, one entry per CDR3 protein. The table lists about 110,000 distinct CDR3 sequences, approximately 8.4% of them singletons, with 25% in the top ten.

The genes are TRBV20-1 and TRBJ2-7; 8 nucleotides align to TRBD1. The source was CD8+ T cells sorted from PBMCs, collected 45 days after the yellow fever booster vaccination. The clonotype comes from a man aged 30 to 39 who received the YFV17D yellow fever vaccine. As DNA, the CDR3 is TGCAGTGCTTACCGGGACAGGAACTCCTACGAGCAGTACTTC. Residues: CSAYRDRNSYEQYF.